This TCR beta chain comes out of a study of immune heterogeneity within non-small cell lung tumors. Study-wide results and caveats: Local tumor mutational burden and local T-cell repertoire clonality showed a moderate significant correlation, R about 0.34. Identical dominant CDR3 beta clonotypes were found repeatedly across the tumor sites of a single patient, and these appeared alongside high-frequency clones that were unique to particular tumor locations. Clonotypes of T-cell receptor beta found at high frequency were largely distinct between individual patients.

Notes on this clonotype: The antigen remains unidentified. With a much larger clone just one base away, this may be a read error.

Bulk tumor genomic DNA was the template, and each sample received about 600 ng. Several biopsies were spaced far apart within each primary tumor and obtained as surgery took place. It was patients with untreated, newly diagnosed non-small cell lung cancer who underwent curative surgery. Curative-intent surgery was being performed on the donors, who were patients newly diagnosed with non-small cell lung cancer. The germline CDR1 and CDR2 sequences are DFQATT and SNEGSKA (reference sequence). The CDR3 extends over 14 amino acids. Multiplex PCR amplified TCR beta CDR3 with 32 V and 13 J primers. TCRdb re-derived calls from the multiplex PCR reads in MiXCR, one entry per CDR3 protein. The data contain just over 15,000 distinct CDR3 sequences, about 30% of them singletons.

The TCR originated in a man aged 40-50 years with non-small cell lung cancer. Source material: lung tumor tissue. The genes are TRBV20-1 and TRBJ2-3; 11 positions match TRBD2. The CDR3 loop reads CIAPASGRTDTQYF. CDR3 nucleotides: TGCATTGCCCCCGCTAGCGGGAGGACAGATACGCAGTATTTT.